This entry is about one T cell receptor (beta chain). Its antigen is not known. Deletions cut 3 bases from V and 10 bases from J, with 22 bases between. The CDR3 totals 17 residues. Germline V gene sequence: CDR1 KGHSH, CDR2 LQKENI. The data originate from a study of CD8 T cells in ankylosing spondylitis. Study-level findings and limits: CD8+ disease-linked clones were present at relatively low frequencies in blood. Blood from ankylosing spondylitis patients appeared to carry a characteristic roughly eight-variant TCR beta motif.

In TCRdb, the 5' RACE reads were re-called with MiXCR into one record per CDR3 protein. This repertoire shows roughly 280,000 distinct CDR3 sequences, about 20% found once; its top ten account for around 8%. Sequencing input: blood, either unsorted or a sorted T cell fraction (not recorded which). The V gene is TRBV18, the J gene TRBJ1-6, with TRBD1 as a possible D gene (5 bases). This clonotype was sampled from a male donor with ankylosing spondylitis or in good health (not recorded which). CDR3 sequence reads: CASSPPNRQMYGSPLHF. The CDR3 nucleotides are TGTGCCAGCTCACCGCCTAACCGACAGATGTATGGATCACCCCTCCACTTT. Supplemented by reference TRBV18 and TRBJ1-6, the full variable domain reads NAGVMQNPRHLVRRRGQEARLRCSPMKGHSHVYWYRQLPEEGLKFMVYLQKENIIDESGMPKERFSAEFPKEGPSILRIQQVVRGDSAAYFCASSPPNRQMYGSPLHFGNGTRLTVT.